Listed below are T cell receptor beta chains from one sample, sequenced in a study of blood T cell repertoires in COVID-19. The data were produced by immunoSEQ multiplex PCR, yet TCRdb's version contains in-frame clones alone and is incomplete. The data hold 200,000 to 300,000 clones, with around 89% observed a single time. Material for sequencing was PBMCs or T cells enriched from blood (not recorded which). Every receptor here comes from a woman in her thirties who had recovered from COVID-19. Each CDR3 is given with its conserved first and last residue. The order of the fields is D gene, clone size, CDR3 length, J gene, V gene, CDR3 DNA, CDR3 protein. A D gene is named only where the DNA matches it firmly. Not all rows give a size; the values are once, few, many and, for expanded clones, a class.

TRBD2 NA 16 TRBJ2-5 TRBV6-2/TRBV6-3 TGTGCCAGCAGTTACTCGACTAGCGGAGGCGGCGAGACCCAGTACTTC CASSYSTSGGGETQYF
TRBD1 NA 14 TRBJ2-5 TRBV5-1 TGCGCCAGCACCCCCGGGACAGTCCAAGAGACCCAGTACTTC CASTPGTVQETQYF
NA NA 13 TRBJ1-2 TRBV29-1 TGCAGCGTTGCCGGGGGGCCGGACTATGGCTACACCTTC CSVAGGPDYGYTF
TRBD1 NA 14 TRBJ1-4 TRBV19 TGTGCCAGTAGTACGACAGGGGCTAATGAAAAACTGTTTTTT CASSTTGANEKLFF
TRBD1 NA 15 TRBJ1-2 TRBV5-5 TGTGCCAGCAGCCAAACCGGGACAGGGGACTATGGCTACACCTTC CASSQTGTGDYGYTF
TRBD2 once 16 TRBJ2-1 TRBV5-1 TGCGCCAGCAGCTTGTTTGCGGGAGGGACCTACAATGAGCAGTTCTTC CASSLFAGGTYNEQFF
NA NA 11 TRBJ1-2 TRBV28 TGTGCCACCGGGACAAGCTATGGCTACACCTTC CATGTSYGYTF
NA NA 13 TRBJ1-1 TRBV30 TGTGCCCGGAAGATAGCCCCCGGGACTGAAGCTTTCTTT CARKIAPGTEAFF
TRBD1 NA 16 TRBJ1-1 TRBV5-1 TGCGCCAGCAGCTTGCAAGCCCAGGGGGCGAACACTGAAGCTTTCTTT CASSLQAQGANTEAFF
NA NA 15 TRBJ1-3 TRBV5-4 TGTGCCAGCTTCTCCCATCCGGGGTCTGGAAACACCATATATTTT CASFSHPGSGNTIYF
TRBD2 NA 16 TRBJ2-3 TRBV7-2 TGTGCCAGCAGTCGACTAGCGGGGGGTAGCACAGATACGCAGTATTTT CASSRLAGGSTDTQYF
NA NA 14 TRBJ2-7 TRBV9 TGTGCCAGCAGCGTAGGGGGGGAAAGTCACGAGCAGTACTTC CASSVGGESHEQYF
TRBD2 NA 16 TRBJ2-2 TRBV19 TGTGCCAGTAGTAGACTAGCGGTCCTGAACACCGGGGAGCTGTTTTTT CASSRLAVLNTGELFF
NA once 13 TRBJ2-5 TRBV6-5 TGTGCCAGCTCCCTAGGGCTCACCGGGGCCCAGTACTTC CASSLGLTGAQYF
TRBD1 NA 15 TRBJ2-1 TRBV28 TGTGCCAGCGGTGGGACAGGAAGTTTATACAATGAGCAGTTCTTC CASGGTGSLYNEQFF
TRBD2 NA 14 TRBJ2-2 TRBV7-2 TGTGCCAGCAAAAGCGGGAGGATCACCGGGGAGCTGTTTTTT CASKSGRITGELFF
NA NA 13 TRBJ2-3 TRBV5-1 TGCGCCAGCAGCATCGAGCAGGTGGATACGCAGTATTTT CASSIEQVDTQYF
TRBD1 NA 17 TRBJ1-5 TRBV19 TGTGCCACCTCGGACAGGGGGCTCCATTATAGCAATCAGCCCCAGCATTTT CATSDRGLHYSNQPQHF
NA NA 16 TRBJ1-1 TRBV11-2 TGTGCCAGCAGCCCGAGCTGGTTACTGATGAACACTGAAGCTTTCTTT CASSPSWLLMNTEAFF
TRBD1 NA 16 TRBJ1-5 TRBV9 TGTGCCAGCAGCGTAGGCCCTGGACAGGGCAATCAGCCCCAGCATTTT CASSVGPGQGNQPQHF
TRBD1 NA 15 TRBJ1-4 TRBV6-5 TGTGCCAGCAAGCCTCCGGGACAGGGTTCCGAAAAACTGTTTTTT CASKPPGQGSEKLFF
NA NA 14 TRBJ2-1 TRBV7-3 TGTGCCAGCAGCTTATCCCCCTCCTCCGATGAGCAGTTCTTC CASSLSPSSDEQFF
NA NA 16 TRBJ2-1 TRBV28 TGTGCCAGCAGTTTGACCGGACTTCCCCCCTACAATGAGCAGTTCTTC CASSLTGLPPYNEQFF
TRBD1 NA 15 TRBJ1-2 TRBV5-5 TGTGCCAGCAGCTCGACAGGGGGCCTATCCTATGGCTACACCTTC CASSSTGGLSYGYTF
NA NA 14 TRBJ1-5 TRBV4-2 TGTGCCAGCAGGCTCTCCGGTAGCAATCAGCCCCAGCATTTT CASRLSGSNQPQHF
TRBD1 NA 11 TRBJ1-2 TRBV7-2 TGTGGGGACAGAGATCTCTATGGCTACACCTTC CGDRDLYGYTF
NA NA 15 TRBJ1-2 TRBV15 TGTGCCACCAGCAGAGCCCGGGACACTTACTATGGCTACACCTTC CATSRARDTYYGYTF
TRBD2 once 15 TRBJ2-3 TRBV9 TGTGCCAGCAGCGTAAGCGGGAGGGTAACAGATACGCAGTATTTT CASSVSGRVTDTQYF
NA NA 15 TRBJ2-1 TRBV28 TGTGCCAGCAGTCCCCTTAGTGGGAGGTCGAATGAGCAGTTCTTC CASSPLSGRSNEQFF
NA NA 15 TRBJ1-5 TRBV5-8 TGTGCCAGCAGCTCGGAAGGACACCTCAATCAGCCCCAGCATTTT CASSSEGHLNQPQHF
TRBD1 NA 14 TRBJ1-6 TRBV7-9 TGTGCCAGCAGGCGTACAGGGGCTAATTCACCCCTCCACTTT CASRRTGANSPLHF
NA NA 12 TRBJ1-5 TRBV18 TGTGCCAGCTCACGTGAGGGAGGGCCCCAGCATTTT CASSREGGPQHF
NA NA 16 TRBJ1-2 TRBV7-2 TGTGCCAGCAGCTTAGCCCAGCGGCAGGCCTCCTATGGCTACACCTTC CASSLAQRQASYGYTF
TRBD1 once 15 TRBJ2-7 TRBV14 TGTGCCAGCAGTACCTATGGACAGGGCCCTTACGAGCAGTACTTC CASSTYGQGPYEQYF
TRBD1 NA 14 TRBJ1-2 TRBV10-3 TGTGCCATCCGAGGGGACAGCGCTAACTATGGCTACACCTTC CAIRGDSANYGYTF
NA NA 17 TRBJ2-2 TRBV3-1/TRBV3-2 TGTGCCAGCAGCCAAGATAACGCAGGGTTTAACACCGGGGAGCTGTTTTTT CASSQDNAGFNTGELFF
TRBD2 few 16 TRBJ2-3 TRBV28 TGTGCCAGCAGTTCCCGCGGTAGCGGGTCCACAGATACGCAGTATTTT CASSSRGSGSTDTQYF
NA NA 8 TRBJ1-1 TRBV28 TGTGCCAGCGGCGAAGCTTTCTTT CASGEAFF
NA NA 15 TRBJ1-1 TRBV28 TGTGCCAGCAGCCCCGCCGGGACACACACCCTTGAAGCTTTCTTT CASSPAGTHTLEAFF
TRBD1 NA 14 TRBJ1-1 TRBV28 TGTGCCAGCAACCCGGGACAGATAAACACTGAAGCTTTCTTT CASNPGQINTEAFF
TRBD2 NA 15 TRBJ2-1 TRBV14 TGTGCCAGCAGCCAACTAGCGGGAGGGTACAATGAGCAGTTCTTC CASSQLAGGYNEQFF
TRBD1 NA 16 TRBJ1-3 TRBV4-3 TGCGCCAGCAGTCCGTTCGGACAGGGGACTGGAAACACCATATATTTT CASSPFGQGTGNTIYF
NA once 15 TRBJ2-7 TRBV19 TGTGCCAGTAGCTCAACACCGGGATTGGAGAGCGAGCAGTACTTC CASSSTPGLESEQYF
NA NA 13 TRBJ2-3 TRBV7-9 TGTGCCAGCCGGGTTTCTACCACAGATACGCAGTATTTT CASRVSTTDTQYF
NA NA 12 TRBJ2-1 TRBV19 TGTGCCAGTAGTATCGTAGGAGGTGAGCAGTTCTTC CASSIVGGEQFF
TRBD1 NA 15 TRBJ1-2 TRBV7-2 TGTGCCAGCAGCTTATCCGGACAGGGGTTTTACGGCTACACCTTC CASSLSGQGFYGYTF
TRBD1 NA 17 TRBJ2-3 TRBV5-4 TGTGCCAGCACCCCAGGGGGTGCATCGTCTAGCACAGATACGCAGTATTTT CASTPGGASSSTDTQYF
NA NA 13 TRBJ1-1 TRBV5-1 TGCGCTACAGCGACGGGAGTGAACACTGAAGCTTTCTTT CATATGVNTEAFF
NA NA 12 TRBJ2-7 TRBV5-6 TGTGCCAGCAAGGCTAGAACCTACGAGCAGTACTTC CASKARTYEQYF